This record looks at one T cell receptor beta chain sequence and its context. Per the authors' pipeline: Estimated nucleated cell counts came from reference gene primer amplification. Libraries were prepared by immunoSEQ multiplex PCR; TCRdb keeps only in-frame clonotypes and omits some of them. The V and J calls and clone size come from that table; D and trimming were worked out from the DNA. The sample holds 60,000 to 90,000 clones; 70% to 90% are singletons and the top ten take 9.5% to 13%. Seattle-derived patients entered the study during active infection and were followed longitudinally. This sample is drawn from a study of blood T cell repertoires in COVID-19. Looking at the study overall: Researchers got acute and convalescent COVID-19 samples from the United States, Italy and Spain. Sources were T cells, B-cell-depleted T cells, or PBMCs; the material itself was cDNA or gDNA.

Material: peripheral blood. The receptor's source is a man aged 55 to 69 with COVID-19, enrolled during active disease.

As DNA, the CDR3 is TGTGCCAGCAGCTTGGCCGGGGTAGCGGGAGTAACTGGTAATGAGCAGTTCTTC. Translated: CASSLAGVAGVTGNEQFF. The chain recombines TRBV5-4 with TRBJ2-1; TRBD2 matches 9 bases. CDR3 length: 18 residues. V lost 0 bases and J lost 7; bases outside the gene matches: 14. CDR1 and CDR2 from the germline V gene are SGHNT and YYREEE (reference sequence).